This entry lists 2 T cell receptor beta chains sequenced from one sample in a study of blood T cell repertoires in COVID-19. Libraries were prepared by immunoSEQ multiplex PCR; TCRdb keeps only in-frame clonotypes and omits some of them. The sample records 200,000 to 250,000 clones, 80% to 85% being singletons. Sequencing was performed on peripheral blood. Every receptor here comes from a young woman with acute or convalescent COVID-19.

As regards this clone: One end of the junction fails to match germline, which may point to a read error. This CDR3 reads CASSLAGQGAVGDNSPLHF. The CDR3 nucleotides read TGTGCTAGCAGCTTAGCCGGACAGGGAGCGGTTGGAGATAATTCACCCCTCCACTTT. This rearrangement joins TRBV7-7 to TRBJ1-6; 8 bases fit TRBD1. The CDR3 runs 19 residues. Germline-derived CDR1 and CDR2 are SSHAT and FNYEAQ (reference sequence).

This sequence joins TRBV7-2 and TRBJ1-5, with D tentatively TRBD1 (6 bases). V was cut by 1 base and J by 0 bases, with 10 bases left in between. Germline V gives CDR1 SGHTA, CDR2 FQGNSA. CDR3 length: 16 amino acids. For the CDR3, the DNA is TGTGCCAGCAGCTTAGTTGGGACAAATAGCAATCAGCCCCAGCATTTT. Amino acids: CASSLVGTNSNQPQHF.